Detailed here is one TCR beta chain. Here immunoSEQ multiplex PCR was the method, and the copy in TCRdb shows in-frame clones only, minus some. The sample has 440,000 or so clones; approximately 92% are singletons. The data were taken from a study of Ad26.COV2.S vaccination and SARS-CoV-2 variants. The overall study: Donor joined the COV1001 Ad26.COV2.S trial arm.

Treatment in this sample: some 19 received Ad26.COV2.S at low or high dose, single or two shots; five or six received placebo; per-sample allocation not given. Vaccine and placebo recipients were sampled on day 63 after the first injection. The CDR3 is 16 amino acids. V lost 3 bases to trimming and J lost 4 bases, with 16 bases between them. Germline loops: CDR1 LNHNV, CDR2 YYDKDF (reference sequence). The sample here was peripheral blood, taken in a trial of Ad26.COV2.S vaccine versus placebo. This TCR was sampled from a person aged 18-65 years who received the Ad26.COV2.S COVID-19 vaccine or a placebo. This rearrangement joins TRBV15 to TRBJ2-1; D is unclear. CDR3 nucleotides: TGTGCCACCAGCAGGACGACACGAACCCAGTACAATGAGCAGTTCTTC. Translation gives CATSRTTRTQYNEQFF.